This TCR beta chain was found in a study of cytomegalovirus exposure and HLA in healthy donors. As regards this clone: The target antigen is unknown.

At the time of sampling, donors were nominally healthy, though unrecorded immune exposures were likely. V lost 1 base to trimming and J lost 7 bases, with 16 bases between them. Germline values: CDR1 SGHDN, CDR2 FVKESK. The CDR3 consists of 15 residues. Study-wide results and limits: The authors listed 164 TCR beta chains as cytomegalovirus-associated. In a later analysis, a missense DCLRE1C variant was linked to TCR beta V- and J-gene trimming.

The PCR used 60 Vbeta and 13 Jbeta primers. Generated by immunoSEQ multiplex PCR, the TCRdb table keeps only in-frame clones and is missing some. The sample has roughly 160,000 clones, around 80% seen once. This sequence joins TRBV14 and TRBJ2-5; the D gene is possibly TRBD1 (5 bases). This receptor was identified in a middle-aged man in good health and CMV-seronegative. The specimen sequenced was PBMCs. CDR3 loop: CASSQALGDRGTQYF. The DNA for the CDR3 is TGTGCCAGCAGCCAAGCGCTAGGGGATAGAGGGACCCAGTACTTC.